The source of this T cell receptor beta chain is a study of T cells in Graves' hyperthyroidism and ophthalmopathy. This clonotype came up a few times. RNA transcripts served as the template for amplifying TCR beta CDR3 regions. With the HTBI primer set, the TCR CDR3 went through a first round of RT-PCR. MiXCR, applied by TCRdb to the multiplex PCR reads, yields one record per CDR3 protein. The sample shows about 720,000 distinct CDR3 sequences, approximately 19% of them seen only once. Trimming shortened V by 6 bases and J by 8 bases, and 16 bases separated the two germline ends. The germline V gene encodes CDR1 SEHNR and CDR2 FQNEAQ (reference sequence). The CDR3 is 14 amino acids.

This sequence was found in a woman between 45 and 65 years old with Graves' hyperthyroidism that later progressed to Graves' ophthalmopathy. The genes are TRBV7-9 and TRBJ1-4; D remains ambiguous. The sample taken for sequencing was blood. CDR3 residues: CASRPPLGGEKLFF. CDR3 DNA: TGTGCCAGCAGGCCCCCTTTGGGTGGCGAAAAACTGTTTTTT.